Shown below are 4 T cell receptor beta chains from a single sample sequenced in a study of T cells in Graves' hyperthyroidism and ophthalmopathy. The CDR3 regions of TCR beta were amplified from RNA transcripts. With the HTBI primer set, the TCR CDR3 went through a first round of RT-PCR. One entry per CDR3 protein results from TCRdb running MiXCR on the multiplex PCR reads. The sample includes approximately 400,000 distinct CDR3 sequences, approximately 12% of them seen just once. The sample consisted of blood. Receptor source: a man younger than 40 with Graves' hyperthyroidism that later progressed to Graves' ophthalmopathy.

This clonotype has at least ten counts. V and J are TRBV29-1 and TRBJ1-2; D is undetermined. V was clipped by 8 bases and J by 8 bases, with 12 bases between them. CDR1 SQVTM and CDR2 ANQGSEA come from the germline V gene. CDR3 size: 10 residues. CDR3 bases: TGCAGCTCCGGAAGTGAGGGCTACACCTTC. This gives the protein CSSGSEGYTF.

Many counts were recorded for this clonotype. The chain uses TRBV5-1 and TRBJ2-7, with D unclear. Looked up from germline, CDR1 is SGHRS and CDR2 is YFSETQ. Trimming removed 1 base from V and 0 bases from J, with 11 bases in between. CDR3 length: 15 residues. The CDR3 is CASSLWVASSYEQYF. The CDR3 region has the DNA TGCGCCAGCAGCTTGTGGGTCGCCAGCTCCTACGAGCAGTACTTC.

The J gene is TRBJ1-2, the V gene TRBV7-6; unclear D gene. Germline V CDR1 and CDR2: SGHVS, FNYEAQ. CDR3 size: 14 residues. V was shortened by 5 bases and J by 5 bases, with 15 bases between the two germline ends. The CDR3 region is CASSPLPDLYGYTF. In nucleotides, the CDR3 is TGTGCCAGCAGCCCCTTACCGGACCTATATGGCTACACCTTC.

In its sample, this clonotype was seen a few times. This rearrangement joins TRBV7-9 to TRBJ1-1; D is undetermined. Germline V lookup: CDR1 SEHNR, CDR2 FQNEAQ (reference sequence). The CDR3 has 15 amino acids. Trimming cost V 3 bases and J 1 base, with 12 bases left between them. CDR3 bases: TGTGCCAGCAGCTTTGGAGGTGCGGCGAACACTGAAGCTTTCTTT. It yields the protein CASSFGGAANTEAFF.